The 18 T cell receptor beta chains presented below share a single source sample, sequenced in a study of human T cells and chemical hapten exposure. TCRdb analysed the RACE reads with MiXCR anew, one entry per CDR3 protein. Among 120,000 or so distinct CDR3 sequences listed, roughly 12% were seen once. Time point denoted: patch test 3, about 24 weeks after DPC sensitization. Noted treatment: therapeutic diphenylcyclopropenone sensitization with weekly scalp DPC. Here the sequenced sample was whole blood, taken in connection with sensitization to the hapten diphenylcyclopropenone (DPC). These receptor sequences come from a woman in her fifties or sixties with alopecia areata. Some clones in this sample may be carry-over from other donors' samples.

This clonotype was observed many times. The chain has TRBV5-6 and TRBJ2-6; D is possibly TRBD1 (5 bases). V lost 2 bases to trimming and J lost 1 base, with 10 bases between them. The CDR3 totals 16 residues. CDR1 SGHDT and CDR2 YYEEEE come from the germline V gene. In DNA, the CDR3 is TGTGCCAGCAGCTTCCTCAGGGTATCTGGGGCCAACGTCCTGACTTTC. Its translation is CASSFLRVSGANVLTF.

The table lists this clonotype with a few counts. The rearrangement uses TRBV7-6 and TRBJ2-1, with 7 bases fitting TRBD1. CDR3 length: 15 amino acids. The germline CDR1 and CDR2 sequences are SGHVS and FNYEAQ. The ends lost 5 bases at V and 1 base at J; junction bases unmatched: 5. CDR3 in amino acids: CASSKMTGSYNEQFF. The CDR3 bases are TGTGCCAGCAGCAAAATGACAGGGTCCTACAATGAGCAGTTCTTC.

The genes are TRBV25-1 and TRBJ1-2, with 8 bases matching TRBD1. CDR1 and CDR2 (germline): MGHDK, SYGVNS. The ends lost 4 bases at V and 2 bases at J; junction bases unmatched: 6. The CDR3 consists of 15 residues. The CDR3 reads CASSVAGGENYGYTF. The CDR3 bases are TGTGCCAGCAGTGTTGCAGGGGGCGAAAACTATGGCTACACCTTC.

On this clonotype itself: With a much larger clone just one base away, this may be a read error. This chain connects TRBV3-1 to TRBJ2-2; 14 nucleotides agree with TRBD2. There are 18 residues in the CDR3. The V gene's germline CDR1 is LGHDT and CDR2 YNNKEL (reference sequence). DNA for the CDR3: TGTGCCAGCAGCCCGCTAGGGACTAGCGGGAGATCTGCCGGGGAGCCGTTTTTT. Encoded protein: CASSPLGTSGRSAGEPFF.

This clonotype was seen repeatedly, ten times or more. The J gene is TRBJ1-1, the V gene TRBV4-1; D is uncertain. Germline-derived CDR1 and CDR2 are MGHRA and YSYEKL. V lost 1 base and J 3 bases, leaving 12 bases between the germline ends. This CDR3 contains 15 residues. The CDR3: CASSQVGTTHTEAFF. As DNA, the CDR3 is TGCGCCAGCAGCCAAGTAGGTACCACGCACACTGAAGCTTTCTTT.

This clonotype was seen a handful of times. The chain recombines TRBV20-1 with TRBJ2-3; TRBD2 agrees at 7 bases. The germline V gene has CDR1 DFQATT and CDR2 SNEGSKA (reference sequence). V shed 2 bases, J shed 5 bases, and the junction held 7 bases outside the gene matches. The CDR3 spans 14 residues. For the CDR3, the DNA is TGCAGTGCTAGACATCGGGGGGTGGGAGATACGCAGTATTTT. It encodes CSARHRGVGDTQYF.

The gene calls are TRBV9 and TRBJ1-1; 7 bases align to TRBD1. J gave up 1 base and V 0 bases, and 6 bases lay outside the gene matches. The CDR3 extends over 16 amino acids. CDR1 is SGDLS, CDR2 YYNGEE, per germline. The CDR3 is CASSVAGTATNTEAFF. The DNA of the CDR3 is TGTGCCAGCAGCGTAGCTGGGACAGCTACGAACACTGAAGCTTTCTTT.

The chain is built from TRBV20-1 and TRBJ2-3, with TRBD2 matching over 8 bases. V was pared by 6 bases and J by 3 bases, with 23 bases of the junction left unmatched. This CDR3 contains 19 residues. Germline-derived CDR1 and CDR2 are DFQATT and SNEGSKA (reference sequence). CDR3 residues: CSARIGLAGGARVTDTQYF. The CDR3 DNA sequence: TGCAGTGCGAGGATCGGACTAGCTGGGGGAGCCAGAGTGACAGATACGCAGTATTTT.

J is TRBJ2-4 and V is TRBV12-3 or TRBV12-4; TRBD1 aligns across 10 bases. The J segment lost 9 bases and the V segment lost 5 bases, leaving 7 bases of the junction unmatched. This CDR3 is built from 14 residues. The CDR3 DNA sequence: TGTGCCAGCAGTCCGGGACAGGGGAGGGTCATTCAGTACTTC. It specifies CASSPGQGRVIQYF.

In its sample, this clonotype was seen a few times. V usage is TRBV29-1 and J usage is TRBJ2-3; D gene uncertain. The CDR3 has 13 amino acids. The germline V gene encodes CDR1 SQVTM and CDR2 ANQGSEA. The V gene lost 1 base and the J gene lost 2 bases, with 7 bases spanning the gap. CDR3 sequence: CSVEGQITDTQYF. CDR3 nucleotide sequence: TGCAGCGTTGAAGGCCAGATCACAGATACGCAGTATTTT.

This clonotype has ten or more counts. The V gene is TRBV5-1, the J gene TRBJ2-3; 7 bases agree with TRBD1. This CDR3 region has 14 residues. Germline values: CDR1 SGHRS, CDR2 YFSETQ. V lost 4 bases and J lost 2; bases outside the gene matches: 4. The CDR3 loop is CASSRDSHTDTQYF. The CDR3 nucleotides read TGCGCCAGCAGCAGGGACAGCCACACAGATACGCAGTATTTT.

This clonotype was observed at least ten times. Compared with germline, one end of the junction differs, possibly owing to a read error. This chain uses TRBV4-2 with TRBJ2-3; unclear D gene. Germline V gene sequence: CDR1 LGHNA, CDR2 YNFKEQ. This CDR3 is built from 12 residues. CDR3 sequence (DNA): TGCGCCAGCAGCCAAAGCACAGATACGCAGTATTTT. Protein: CASSQSTDTQYF.

This clonotype was counted many times. V gene TRBV20-1 combines with J gene TRBJ1-5; D gene uncertain. CDR1 and CDR2 (germline): DFQATT, SNEGSKA (reference sequence). Trimming took off 1 base at V and 2 bases at J, with 9 bases between the two ends. The length of the CDR3 is 14 residues. The CDR3 DNA reads as TGCAGTGCTAGAGTCCCCGGCGGCAATCAGCCCCAGCATTTT. Protein: CSARVPGGNQPQHF.

This clonotype has just a few counts. This sequence joins TRBV28 and TRBJ2-3; TRBD2 matches at 12 bases. Looked up from germline, CDR1 is MDHEN and CDR2 is SYDVKM. The V and J ends lost 7 bases and 4 bases, in that order; junction bases with no gene match: 9. The CDR3 spans 16 residues. For the CDR3, the DNA is TGTGCCAGCAATAGAGGGGCTAGCGGGAGGGCAGATACGCAGTATTTT. Protein: CASNRGASGRADTQYF.

This clonotype came up many times. The chain employs TRBV7-9 and TRBJ2-1; D is uncertain. Trimming removed 5 bases at V and 5 bases at J, with 16 bases between. Germline CDR1 is SEHNR and CDR2 is FQNEAQ (reference sequence). The CDR3 is 15 amino acids. The CDR3 here is CASSPRLESNNEQFF. The DNA of the CDR3 is TGTGCCAGCAGCCCCCGACTCGAGAGCAACAATGAGCAGTTCTTC.

The gene calls are TRBV29-1 and TRBJ1-5, with a weak D call TRBD1 (6 bases). Trimming removed 6 bases from V and 0 bases from J, with 9 bases in between. The CDR3 is 13 amino acids. The germline gives CDR1 SQVTM, CDR2 ANQGSEA. This CDR3 reads CSVMTGSNQPQHF. The DNA for the CDR3 is TGCAGCGTAATGACAGGTAGCAATCAGCCCCAGCATTTT. The full variable domain, its missing parts supplied by reference TRBV29-1 and TRBJ1-5, is SAVISQKPSRDICQRGTSLTIQCQVDSQVTMMFWYRQQPGQSLTLIATANQGSEATYESGFVIDKFPISRPNLTFSTLTVSNMSPEDSSIYLCSVMTGSNQPQHFGDGTRLSIL.

The genes are TRBV20-1 and TRBJ1-2; 7 bases agree with TRBD1. CDR3 length: 15 amino acids. J gave up 4 bases and V 0 bases, and 8 bases lay outside the gene matches. Germline V CDR1 and CDR2: DFQATT, SNEGSKA (reference sequence). CDR3 nucleotide sequence: TGCAGTGCTAGAGATAGGGCCAGGGGGGCCTATGGCTACACCTTC. It is translated as CSARDRARGAYGYTF.

The sample holds a few counts of this clonotype. CDR3 residues: CASSPRGQGVGEQYF. CDR3 sequence (DNA): TGTGCCAGCAGCCCGCGGGGACAGGGGGTAGGGGAGCAGTACTTC. The genes are TRBV7-9 and TRBJ2-7; 11 bases are shared with TRBD1. J lost 7 bases, V lost 5 bases, and 10 bases had no gene match. Germline CDR1 SEHNR, CDR2 FQNEAQ (reference sequence). This CDR3 has 15 amino acids.